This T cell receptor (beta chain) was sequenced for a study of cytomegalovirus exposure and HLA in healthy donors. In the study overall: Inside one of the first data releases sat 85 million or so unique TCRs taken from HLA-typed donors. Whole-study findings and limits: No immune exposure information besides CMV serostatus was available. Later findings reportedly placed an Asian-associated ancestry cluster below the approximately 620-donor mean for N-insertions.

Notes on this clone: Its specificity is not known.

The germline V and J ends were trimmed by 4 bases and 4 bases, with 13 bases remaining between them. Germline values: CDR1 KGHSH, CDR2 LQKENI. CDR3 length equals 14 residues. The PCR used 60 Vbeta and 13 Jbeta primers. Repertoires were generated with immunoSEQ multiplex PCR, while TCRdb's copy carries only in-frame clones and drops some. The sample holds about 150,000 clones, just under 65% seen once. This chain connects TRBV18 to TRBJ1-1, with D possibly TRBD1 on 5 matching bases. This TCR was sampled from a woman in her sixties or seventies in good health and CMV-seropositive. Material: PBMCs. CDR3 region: CASSQNPGPTEAFF. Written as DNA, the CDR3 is TGTGCCAGCTCACAGAATCCAGGGCCCACTGAAGCTTTCTTT.